The 14 T cell receptor beta chains below come from one sample, sequenced in a study of CD8+CD57+ T cells in acquired aplastic anemia. The authors sequenced patients whose flow cytometry had shown CD8+CD57+ cell expansion. TCR beta VDJ and CDR3 profiles were obtained from a genomic DNA template. Each CDR3 protein is one row after TCRdb ran MiXCR on the reads. The sample has about 40,000 distinct CDR3 sequences; approximately 63% are singletons. Material: sorted CD4+, CD8+, or CD8+CD57+ T cells (not recorded which) from PBMCs. All receptors come from a human donor with aplastic anemia.

This clonotype was detected ten times or more. The V and J genes are TRBV13 and TRBJ2-7; TRBD1 aligns across 7 bases. CDR3 length equals 13 residues. The germline V gene encodes CDR1 PRHDT and CDR2 FYEKMQ (reference sequence). The V segment lost 2 bases and the J segment 3 bases; nucleotides outside the gene matches: 1. This CDR3 is CASSLSGGYEQYF. For the CDR3, the DNA is TGTGCCAGCAGCTTATCAGGGGGCTACGAGCAGTACTTC.

In the case of this clonotype: The conserved phenylalanine or tryptophan is not found at the CDR3 terminus, so this likely reflects a read error. The chain has TRBV9 and TRBJ2-3; D perhaps matches TRBD2 (5 bases). Germline values: CDR1 SGDLS, CDR2 YYNGEE. CDR3 size: 17 residues. Trimming cost V 4 bases and J 2 bases, with 20 bases left between them. In DNA form, the CDR3 reads TGTGCCAGCAGCCCCCGCCAAGCGGTAGCTACCACAGATACGCAGTATCTT. Protein sequence: CASSPRQAVATTDTQYL.

The chain is built from TRBV7-9 and TRBJ2-7; 7 bases are a match to TRBD1. This CDR3 has 13 residues. Looked up from germline, CDR1 is SEHNR and CDR2 is FQNEAQ (reference sequence). V dropped 5 bases and J dropped 3; count of bases not matched to a gene: 4. The CDR3 bases are TGTGCCAGCAGCACGGGACAGTTCTACGAGCAGTACTTC. Translated: CASSTGQFYEQYF. Drawing the rest from reference TRBV7-9 and TRBJ2-7, the complete variable domain is DTGVSQNPRHKITKRGQNVTFRCDPISEHNRLYWYRQTLGQGPEFLTYFQNEAQLEKSRLLSDRFSAERPKGSFSTLEIQRTEQGDSAMYLCASSTGQFYEQYFGPGTRLTVT.

This clonotype showed up many times. The chain recombines TRBV5-1 with TRBJ1-1; TRBD1 matches 7 bases. V was clipped by 3 bases and J by 1 base; unmatched bases: 12. CDR1 SGHRS and CDR2 YFSETQ come from the germline V gene. The length of the CDR3 is 17 residues. As DNA, the CDR3 is TGCGCCAGCAGCTCTACCAACCAGGGACAGAAGAACACTGAAGCTTTCTTT. Protein sequence: CASSSTNQGQKNTEAFF.

The V call is TRBV19, the J call TRBJ1-1; the D gene is possibly TRBD1 (5 bases). From germline, CDR1 is LNHDA and CDR2 SQIVND (reference sequence). The CDR3 is 13 residues long. The V end lost 6 bases, the J end lost 7 bases, and 15 bases lay between the germline ends. The CDR3 loop is CASSRQTSLEAFF. As DNA, the CDR3 is TGTGCCAGTAGCCGACAGACTTCCCTTGAAGCTTTCTTT.

This chain links TRBV16 with TRBJ2-7, with unresolved D. Deletions cut 4 bases from V and 6 bases from J, with 13 bases between. This CDR3 has 13 residues. The germline V gene encodes CDR1 KGHSY and CDR2 FQNENV. CDR3: CASSPGRTSEQYF. CDR3 in DNA: TGTGCCAGCAGCCCCGGCAGGACCAGCGAGCAGTACTTC.

This clonotype was observed at least ten times. This chain joins TRBV25-1 and TRBJ2-1; D gene uncertain. Germline assignment: CDR1 MGHDK and CDR2 SYGVNS. V shed 3 bases and J shed 6 bases, with 0 bases lying between them. The CDR3 runs to 10 residues. The CDR3 bases are TGTGCCAGCAGTGACAATGAGCAGTTCTTC. The encoded protein is CASSDNEQFF.

The chain combines TRBV19 with TRBJ2-7; TRBD1 or TRBD2 may be the D gene (5 bases each). Trimming took off 6 bases at V and 0 bases at J, with 12 bases between the two ends. The germline gives CDR1 LNHDA, CDR2 SQIVND (reference sequence). CDR3 size: 14 residues. The CDR3 spells CASSGTAGSYEQYF. CDR3 DNA: TGTGCCAGTAGCGGGACGGCGGGCTCCTACGAGCAGTACTTC.

This clonotype was counted a single time. The chain joins TRBV25-1 to TRBJ2-7; the match to TRBD1 covers 7 bases. This CDR3 contains 16 residues. The germline CDR1 and CDR2 sequences are MGHDK and SYGVNS. J was trimmed by 2 bases and V by 6 bases; bases with no gene match: 13. The CDR3 DNA sequence: TGTGCCAGCAGCGGTCAGAACGGGACAGTCCCCTACGAGCAGTACTTC. It encodes CASSGQNGTVPYEQYF.

The sample holds a few counts of this clonotype. CDR3 DNA: TGCAGCGTTGAATACCAGGGGGAGACCCAGTACTTC. Translation gives CSVEYQGETQYF. The genes are TRBV29-1 and TRBJ2-5; the D gene is possibly TRBD1 (6 bases). V gave up 2 bases and J gave up 5 bases, with 9 bases separating them. CDR3 length: 12 amino acids. The germline V gene has CDR1 SQVTM and CDR2 ANQGSEA.

This clonotype was recorded only once. J is TRBJ1-1 and V is TRBV7-6, with D unclear. Trimming removed 3 bases at V and 3 bases at J, with 8 bases between. In germline, CDR1 is SGHVS, CDR2 FNYEAQ. This CDR3 has 13 residues. CDR3: CASSLREDTEAFF. The CDR3 DNA reads as TGTGCCAGCAGCTTGCGGGAGGACACTGAAGCTTTCTTT.

Points on this clonotype: Just one base apart from a much larger clone, this may be a read error. This rearrangement joins TRBV4-2 to TRBJ1-1; 8 positions agree with TRBD1. The germline V gene has CDR1 LGHNA and CDR2 YNFKEQ. Losses at the gene ends were 1 base for V and 3 bases for J; bases not matched to a gene: 1. The CDR3 spans 14 residues. CDR3 sequence reads: CASSQAGQDTEAFF. Written as DNA, the CDR3 is TGTGCCAGCAGCCAAGCGGGACAGGACACTGAAGCTTTCTTT.

CDR3 sequence: CSARTGGNQPQHF. DNA of the CDR3: TGCAGTGCGCGGACAGGGGGCAATCAGCCCCAGCATTTT. This chain connects TRBV20-1 to TRBJ1-5; 9 bases are shared with TRBD1. This CDR3 region has 13 residues. V lost 6 bases, J lost 2 bases, and 2 bases stayed unmatched. Germline loops: CDR1 DFQATT, CDR2 SNEGSKA (reference sequence).

In its sample, this clonotype was seen many times. The CDR3 region is CASTEGTGPGQPQHF. CDR3 nucleotides: TGTGCCAGCACCGAAGGAACAGGGCCGGGACAGCCCCAGCATTTT. The chain combines TRBV9 with TRBJ1-5, with a tentative D call TRBD1 (6 bases). Germline V gives CDR1 SGDLS, CDR2 YYNGEE. The CDR3 has 15 residues. Trimming took off 6 bases at V and 7 bases at J, with 20 bases between the two ends.